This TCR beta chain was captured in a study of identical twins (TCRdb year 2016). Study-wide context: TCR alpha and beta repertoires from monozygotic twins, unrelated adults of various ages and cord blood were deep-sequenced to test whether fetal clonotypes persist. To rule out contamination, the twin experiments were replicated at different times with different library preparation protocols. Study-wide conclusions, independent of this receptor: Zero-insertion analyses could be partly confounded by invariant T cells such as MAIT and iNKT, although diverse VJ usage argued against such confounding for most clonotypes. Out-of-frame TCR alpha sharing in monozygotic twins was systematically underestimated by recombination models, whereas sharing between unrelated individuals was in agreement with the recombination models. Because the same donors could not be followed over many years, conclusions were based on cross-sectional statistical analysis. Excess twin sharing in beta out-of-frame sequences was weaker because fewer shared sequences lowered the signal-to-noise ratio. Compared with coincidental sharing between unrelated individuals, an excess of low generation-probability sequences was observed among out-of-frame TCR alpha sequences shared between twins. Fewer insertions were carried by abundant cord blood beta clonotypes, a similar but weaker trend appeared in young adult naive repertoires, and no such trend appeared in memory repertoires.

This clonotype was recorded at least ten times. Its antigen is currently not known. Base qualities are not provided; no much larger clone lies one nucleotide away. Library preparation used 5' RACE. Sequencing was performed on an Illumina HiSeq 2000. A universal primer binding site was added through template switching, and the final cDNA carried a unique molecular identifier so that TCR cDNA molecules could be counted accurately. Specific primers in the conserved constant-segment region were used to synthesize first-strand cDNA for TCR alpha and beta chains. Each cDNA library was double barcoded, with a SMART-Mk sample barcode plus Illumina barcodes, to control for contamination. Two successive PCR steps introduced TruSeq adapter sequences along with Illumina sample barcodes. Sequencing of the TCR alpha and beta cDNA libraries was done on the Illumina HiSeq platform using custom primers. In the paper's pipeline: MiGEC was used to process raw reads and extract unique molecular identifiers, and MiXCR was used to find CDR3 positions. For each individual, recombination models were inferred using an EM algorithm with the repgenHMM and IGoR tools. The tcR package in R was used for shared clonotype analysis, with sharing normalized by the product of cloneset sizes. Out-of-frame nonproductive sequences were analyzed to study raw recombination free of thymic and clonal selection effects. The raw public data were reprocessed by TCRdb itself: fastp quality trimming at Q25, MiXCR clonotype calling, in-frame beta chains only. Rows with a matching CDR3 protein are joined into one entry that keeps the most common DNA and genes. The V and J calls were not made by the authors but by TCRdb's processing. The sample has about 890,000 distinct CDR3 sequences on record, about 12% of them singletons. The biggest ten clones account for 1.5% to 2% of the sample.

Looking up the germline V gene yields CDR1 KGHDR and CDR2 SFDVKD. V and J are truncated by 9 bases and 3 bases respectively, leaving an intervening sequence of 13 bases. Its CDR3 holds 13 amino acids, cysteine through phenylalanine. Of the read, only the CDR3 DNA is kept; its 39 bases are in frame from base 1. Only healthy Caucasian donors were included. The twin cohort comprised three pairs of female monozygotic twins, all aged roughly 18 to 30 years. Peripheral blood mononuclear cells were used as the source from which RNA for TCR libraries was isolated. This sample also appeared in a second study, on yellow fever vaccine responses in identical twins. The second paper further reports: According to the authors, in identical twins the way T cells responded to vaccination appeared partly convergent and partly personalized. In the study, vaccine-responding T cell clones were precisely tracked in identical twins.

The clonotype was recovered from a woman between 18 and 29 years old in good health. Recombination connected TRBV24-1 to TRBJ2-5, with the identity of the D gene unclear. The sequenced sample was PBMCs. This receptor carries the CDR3 CATLGRWEETQYF. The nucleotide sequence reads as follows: TGTGCCACCCTTGGCAGGTGGGAAGAGACCCAGTACTTC.